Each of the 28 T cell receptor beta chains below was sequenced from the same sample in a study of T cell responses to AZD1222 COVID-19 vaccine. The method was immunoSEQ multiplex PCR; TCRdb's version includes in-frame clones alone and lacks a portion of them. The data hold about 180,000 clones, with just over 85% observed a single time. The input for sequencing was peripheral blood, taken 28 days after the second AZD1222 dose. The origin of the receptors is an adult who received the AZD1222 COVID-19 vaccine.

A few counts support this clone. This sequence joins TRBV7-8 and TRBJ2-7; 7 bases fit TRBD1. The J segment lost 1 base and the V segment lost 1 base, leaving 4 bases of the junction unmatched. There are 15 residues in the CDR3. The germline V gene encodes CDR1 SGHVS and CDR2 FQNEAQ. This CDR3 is CASSLGGTASYEQYF. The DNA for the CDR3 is TGTGCCAGCAGCTTAGGGGGGACAGCTTCCTACGAGCAGTACTTC.

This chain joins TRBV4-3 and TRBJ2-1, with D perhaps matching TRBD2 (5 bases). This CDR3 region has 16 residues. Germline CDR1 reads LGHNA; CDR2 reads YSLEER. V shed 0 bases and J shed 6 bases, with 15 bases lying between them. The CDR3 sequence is CASSQDGGFKGNEQFF. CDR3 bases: TGCGCCAGCAGCCAAGATGGCGGGTTTAAGGGCAATGAGCAGTTCTTC.

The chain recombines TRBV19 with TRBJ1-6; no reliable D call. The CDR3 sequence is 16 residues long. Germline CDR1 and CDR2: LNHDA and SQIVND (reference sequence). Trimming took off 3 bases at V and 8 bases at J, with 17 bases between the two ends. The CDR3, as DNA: TGTGCCAGTAGTATCGGCCCGCCCCAAATACATTCACCCCTCCACTTT. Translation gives CASSIGPPQIHSPLHF.

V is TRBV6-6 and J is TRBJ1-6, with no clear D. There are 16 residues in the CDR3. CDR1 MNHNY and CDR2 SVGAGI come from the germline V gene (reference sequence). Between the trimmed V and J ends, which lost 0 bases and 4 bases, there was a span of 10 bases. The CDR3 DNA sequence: TGTGCCAGCAGTTACTCTGGAGGATCTTATAATTCACCCCTCCACTTT. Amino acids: CASSYSGGSYNSPLHF.

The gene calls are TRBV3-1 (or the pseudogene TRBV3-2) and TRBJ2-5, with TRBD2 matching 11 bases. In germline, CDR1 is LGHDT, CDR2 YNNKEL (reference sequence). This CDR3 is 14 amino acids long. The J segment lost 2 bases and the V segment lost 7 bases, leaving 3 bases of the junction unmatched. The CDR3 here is CASNRLAGQETQYF. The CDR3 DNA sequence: TGTGCCAGCAACCGACTAGCGGGGCAAGAGACCCAGTACTTC.

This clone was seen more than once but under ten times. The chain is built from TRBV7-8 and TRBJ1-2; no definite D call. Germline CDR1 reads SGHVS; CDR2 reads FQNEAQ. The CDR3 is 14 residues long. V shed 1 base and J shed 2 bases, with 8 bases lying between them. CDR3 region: CASSLVPGNYGYTF. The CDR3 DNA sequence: TGTGCCAGCAGCTTAGTACCAGGCAACTATGGCTACACCTTC. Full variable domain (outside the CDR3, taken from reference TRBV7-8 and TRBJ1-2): GAGVSQSPRYKVAKRGQDVALRCDPISGHVSLFWYQQALGQGPEFLTYFQNEAQLDKSGLPSDRFFAERPEGSVSTLKIQRTQQEDSAVYLCASSLVPGNYGYTFGSGTRLTVV.

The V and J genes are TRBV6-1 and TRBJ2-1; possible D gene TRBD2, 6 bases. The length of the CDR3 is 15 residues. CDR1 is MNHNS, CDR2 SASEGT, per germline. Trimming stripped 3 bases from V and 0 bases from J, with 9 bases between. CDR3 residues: CASSDGLSSYNEQFF. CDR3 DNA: TGTGCCAGCAGTGACGGACTAAGCTCCTACAATGAGCAGTTCTTC.

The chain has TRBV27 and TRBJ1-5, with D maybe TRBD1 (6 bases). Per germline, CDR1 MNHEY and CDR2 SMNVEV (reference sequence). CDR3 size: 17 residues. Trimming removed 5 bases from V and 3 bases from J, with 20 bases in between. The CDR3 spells CASSQGFRNRANQPQHF. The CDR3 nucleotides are TGTGCCAGCAGTCAGGGTTTCCGAAACAGGGCCAATCAGCCCCAGCATTTT.

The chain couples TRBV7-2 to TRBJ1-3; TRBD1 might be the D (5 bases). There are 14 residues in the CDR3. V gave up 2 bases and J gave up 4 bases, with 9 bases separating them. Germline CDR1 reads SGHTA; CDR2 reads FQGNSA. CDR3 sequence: CASSLSRAGNTIYF. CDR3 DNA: TGTGCCAGCAGCTTAAGCAGGGCCGGAAACACCATATATTTT.

The CDR3 region is CASSSRTGLIDGYTF. Written as DNA, the CDR3 is TGTGCCAGCTCATCAAGGACAGGCTTAATAGATGGCTACACCTTC. The gene calls are TRBV18 and TRBJ1-2, with 7 positions matching TRBD1. The CDR3 covers 15 residues. The V gene's germline CDR1 is KGHSH and CDR2 LQKENI. Trimming removed 5 bases from V and 6 bases from J; junction bases left unmatched: 12.

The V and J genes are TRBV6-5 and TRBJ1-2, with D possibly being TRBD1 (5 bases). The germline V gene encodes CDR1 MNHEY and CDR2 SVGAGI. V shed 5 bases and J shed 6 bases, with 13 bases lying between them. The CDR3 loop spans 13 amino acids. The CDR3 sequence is CASSRGRWDGYTF. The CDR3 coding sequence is TGTGCCAGCAGTAGGGGACGGTGGGATGGCTACACCTTC.

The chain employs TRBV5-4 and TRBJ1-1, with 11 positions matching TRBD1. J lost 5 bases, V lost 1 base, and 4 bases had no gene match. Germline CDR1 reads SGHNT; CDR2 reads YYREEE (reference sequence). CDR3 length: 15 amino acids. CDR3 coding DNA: TGTGCCAGCAGCTTGCCGGACAGGGGGCTTACTGAAGCTTTCTTT. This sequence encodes CASSLPDRGLTEAFF.

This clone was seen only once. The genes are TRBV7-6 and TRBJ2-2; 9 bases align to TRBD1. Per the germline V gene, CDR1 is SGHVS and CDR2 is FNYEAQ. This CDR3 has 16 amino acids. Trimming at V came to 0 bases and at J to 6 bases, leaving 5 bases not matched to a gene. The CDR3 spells CASSLAQGQGAGELFF. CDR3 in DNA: TGTGCCAGCAGCTTAGCACAGGGACAGGGTGCCGGGGAGCTGTTTTTT.

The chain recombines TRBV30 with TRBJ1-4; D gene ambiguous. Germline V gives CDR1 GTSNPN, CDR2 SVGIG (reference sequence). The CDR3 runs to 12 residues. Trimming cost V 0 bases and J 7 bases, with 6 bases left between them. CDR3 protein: CAWSVRSEKLFF. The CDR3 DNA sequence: TGTGCCTGGAGTGTACGTAGTGAAAAACTGTTTTTT.

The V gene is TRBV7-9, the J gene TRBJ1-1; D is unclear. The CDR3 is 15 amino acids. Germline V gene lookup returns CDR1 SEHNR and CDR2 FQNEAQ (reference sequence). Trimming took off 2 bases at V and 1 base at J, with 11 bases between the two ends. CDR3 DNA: TGTGCCAGCAGCTTATTACGGGAAGCGAACACTGAAGCTTTCTTT. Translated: CASSLLREANTEAFF.

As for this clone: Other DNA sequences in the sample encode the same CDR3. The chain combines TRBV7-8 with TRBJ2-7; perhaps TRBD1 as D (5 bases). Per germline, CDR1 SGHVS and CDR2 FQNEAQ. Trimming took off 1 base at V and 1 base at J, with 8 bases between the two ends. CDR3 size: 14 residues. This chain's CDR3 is CASSLGHRSYEQYF. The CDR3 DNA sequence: TGTGCCAGCAGCTTAGGTCACAGGTCCTACGAGCAGTACTTC.

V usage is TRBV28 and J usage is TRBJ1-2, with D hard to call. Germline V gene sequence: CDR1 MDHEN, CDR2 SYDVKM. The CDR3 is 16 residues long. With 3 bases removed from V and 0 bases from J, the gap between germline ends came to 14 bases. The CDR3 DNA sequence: TGTGCCAGCAGTTTGGGAAGCACGGGAGCTAACTATGGCTACACCTTC. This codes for CASSLGSTGANYGYTF.

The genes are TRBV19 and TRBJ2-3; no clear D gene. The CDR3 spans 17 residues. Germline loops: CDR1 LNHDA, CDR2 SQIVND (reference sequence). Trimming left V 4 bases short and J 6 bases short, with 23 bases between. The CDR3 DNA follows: TGTGCCAGTAGTACCTTTAAAACCGGGCCCTTCGAGGATACGCAGTATTTT. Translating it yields CASSTFKTGPFEDTQYF.

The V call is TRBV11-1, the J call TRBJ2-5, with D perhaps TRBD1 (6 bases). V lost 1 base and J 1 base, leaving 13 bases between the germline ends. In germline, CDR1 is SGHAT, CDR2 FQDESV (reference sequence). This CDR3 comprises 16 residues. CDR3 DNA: TGTGCCAGCAGCTTAGTACCACAGGGCTTCCAAGAGACCCAGTACTTC. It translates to CASSLVPQGFQETQYF.

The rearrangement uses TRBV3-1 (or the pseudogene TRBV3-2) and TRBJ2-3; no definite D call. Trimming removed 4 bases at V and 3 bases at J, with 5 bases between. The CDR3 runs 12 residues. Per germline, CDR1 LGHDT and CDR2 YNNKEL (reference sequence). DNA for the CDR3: TGTGCCAGCAGCCCAACAACAGATACGCAGTATTTT. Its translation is CASSPTTDTQYF.

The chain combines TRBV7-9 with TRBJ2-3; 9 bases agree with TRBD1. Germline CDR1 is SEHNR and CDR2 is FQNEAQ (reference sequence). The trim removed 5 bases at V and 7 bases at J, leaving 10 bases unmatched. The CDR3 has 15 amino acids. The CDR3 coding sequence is TGTGCCAGCAGCCCCGAAGGGGGGACAGGGAATACGCAGTATTTT. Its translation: CASSPEGGTGNTQYF.

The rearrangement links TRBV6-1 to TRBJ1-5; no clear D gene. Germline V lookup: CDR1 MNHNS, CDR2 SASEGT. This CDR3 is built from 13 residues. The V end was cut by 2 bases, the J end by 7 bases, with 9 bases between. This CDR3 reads CASSETLSQPQHF. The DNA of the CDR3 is TGTGCCAGCAGTGAAACACTTTCACAGCCCCAGCATTTT.

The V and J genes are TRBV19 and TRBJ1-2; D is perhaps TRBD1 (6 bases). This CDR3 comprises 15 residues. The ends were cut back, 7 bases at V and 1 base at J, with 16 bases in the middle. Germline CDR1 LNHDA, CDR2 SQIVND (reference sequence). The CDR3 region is CASNTDRSVNYGYTF. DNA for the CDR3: TGTGCCAGTAATACCGACAGGTCCGTTAACTATGGCTACACCTTC.

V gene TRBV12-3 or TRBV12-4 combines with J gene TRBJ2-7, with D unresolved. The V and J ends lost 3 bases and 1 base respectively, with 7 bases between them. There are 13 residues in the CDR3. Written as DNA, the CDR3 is TGTGCCAGCAGTTTGAGCATATCCTACGAGCAGTACTTC. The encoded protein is CASSLSISYEQYF.

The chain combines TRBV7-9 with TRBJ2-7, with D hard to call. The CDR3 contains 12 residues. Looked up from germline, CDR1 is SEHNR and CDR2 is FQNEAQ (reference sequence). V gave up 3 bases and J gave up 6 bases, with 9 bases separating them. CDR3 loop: CASSLGSAEQYF. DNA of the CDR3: TGTGCCAGCAGCTTGGGGTCGGCCGAGCAGTACTTC.

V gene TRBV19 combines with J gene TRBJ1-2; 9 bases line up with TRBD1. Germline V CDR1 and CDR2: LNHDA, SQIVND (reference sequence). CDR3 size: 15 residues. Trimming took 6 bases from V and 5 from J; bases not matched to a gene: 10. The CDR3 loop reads CASRGRTGGEYGYTF. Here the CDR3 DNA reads TGTGCCAGTAGAGGGAGAACAGGGGGCGAGTATGGCTACACCTTC.

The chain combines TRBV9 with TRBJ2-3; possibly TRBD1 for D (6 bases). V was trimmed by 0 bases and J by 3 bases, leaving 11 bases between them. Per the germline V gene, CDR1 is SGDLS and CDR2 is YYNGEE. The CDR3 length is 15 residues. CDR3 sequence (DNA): TGTGCCAGCAGCGTAGCAGGGGCTCGGACAGATACGCAGTATTTT. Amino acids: CASSVAGARTDTQYF.

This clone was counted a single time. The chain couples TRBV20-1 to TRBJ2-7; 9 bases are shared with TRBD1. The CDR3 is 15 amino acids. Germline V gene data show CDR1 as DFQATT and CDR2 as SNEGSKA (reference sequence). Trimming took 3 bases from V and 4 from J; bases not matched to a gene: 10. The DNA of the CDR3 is TGCAGTGCTAGTACCCCCGGGACAGGGATATACGAGCAGTACTTC. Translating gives CSASTPGTGIYEQYF.